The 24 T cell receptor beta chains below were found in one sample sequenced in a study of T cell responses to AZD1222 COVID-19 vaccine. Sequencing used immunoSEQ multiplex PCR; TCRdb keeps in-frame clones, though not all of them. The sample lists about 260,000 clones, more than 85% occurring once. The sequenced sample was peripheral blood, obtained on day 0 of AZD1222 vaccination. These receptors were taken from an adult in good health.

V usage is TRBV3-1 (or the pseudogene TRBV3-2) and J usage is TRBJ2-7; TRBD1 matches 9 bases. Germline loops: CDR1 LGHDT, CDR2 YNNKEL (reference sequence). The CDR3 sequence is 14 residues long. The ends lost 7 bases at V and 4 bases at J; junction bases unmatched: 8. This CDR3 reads CASTGQGKEYEQYF. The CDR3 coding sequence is TGTGCCAGCACCGGACAGGGGAAGGAATACGAGCAGTACTTC.

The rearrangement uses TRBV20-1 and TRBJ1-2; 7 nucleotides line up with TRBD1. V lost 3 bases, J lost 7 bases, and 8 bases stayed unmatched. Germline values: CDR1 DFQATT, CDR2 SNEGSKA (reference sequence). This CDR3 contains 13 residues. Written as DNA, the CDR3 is TGCAGTGCTAGTCAAGACAGGGAAAGTGGCTACACCTTC. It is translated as CSASQDRESGYTF.

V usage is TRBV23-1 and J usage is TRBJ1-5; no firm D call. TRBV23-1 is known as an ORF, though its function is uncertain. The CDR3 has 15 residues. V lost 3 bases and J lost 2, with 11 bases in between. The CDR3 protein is CASSHSTGGNQPQHF. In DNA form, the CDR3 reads TGCGCCAGCAGTCATTCCACCGGGGGCAATCAGCCCCAGCATTTT.

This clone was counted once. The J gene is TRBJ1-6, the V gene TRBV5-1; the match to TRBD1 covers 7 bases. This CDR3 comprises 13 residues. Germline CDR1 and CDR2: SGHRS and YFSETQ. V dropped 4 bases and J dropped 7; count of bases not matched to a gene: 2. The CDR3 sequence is CASSRDSNSPLHF. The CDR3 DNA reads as TGCGCCAGCAGCCGGGACAGCAATTCACCCCTCCACTTT. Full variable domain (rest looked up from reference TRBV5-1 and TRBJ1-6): KAGVTQTPRYLIKTRGQQVTLSCSPISGHRSVSWYQQTPGQGLQFLFEYFSETQRNKGNFPGRFSGRQFSNSRSEMNVSTLELGDSALYLCASSRDSNSPLHFGNGTRLTVT.

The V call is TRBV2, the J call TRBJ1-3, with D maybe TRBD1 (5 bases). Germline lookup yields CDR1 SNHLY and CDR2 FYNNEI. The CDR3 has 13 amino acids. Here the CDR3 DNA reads TGTGCGAATAGACGGAGGGGAGGAAACACCATATATTTT. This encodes CANRRRGGNTIYF.

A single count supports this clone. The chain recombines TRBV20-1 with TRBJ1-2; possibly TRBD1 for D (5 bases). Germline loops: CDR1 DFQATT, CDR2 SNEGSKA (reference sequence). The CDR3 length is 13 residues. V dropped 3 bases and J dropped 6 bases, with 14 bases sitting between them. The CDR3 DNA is TGCAGTGCTAGTCCGGGACCCCGGCATGGCTACACCTTC. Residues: CSASPGPRHGYTF.

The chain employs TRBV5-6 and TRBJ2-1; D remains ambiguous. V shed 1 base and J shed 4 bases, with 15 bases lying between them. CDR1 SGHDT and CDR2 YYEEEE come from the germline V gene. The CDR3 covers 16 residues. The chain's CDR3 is CASSLSWALGYNEQFF. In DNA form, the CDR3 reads TGTGCCAGCAGCTTGTCTTGGGCTTTGGGGTACAATGAGCAGTTCTTC.

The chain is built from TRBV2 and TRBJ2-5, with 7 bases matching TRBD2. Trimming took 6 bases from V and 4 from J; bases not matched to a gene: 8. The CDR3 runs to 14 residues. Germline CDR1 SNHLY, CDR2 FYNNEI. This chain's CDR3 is CASSPYGGGETQYF. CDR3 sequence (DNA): TGTGCCAGCAGCCCCTATGGGGGGGGAGAGACCCAGTACTTC.

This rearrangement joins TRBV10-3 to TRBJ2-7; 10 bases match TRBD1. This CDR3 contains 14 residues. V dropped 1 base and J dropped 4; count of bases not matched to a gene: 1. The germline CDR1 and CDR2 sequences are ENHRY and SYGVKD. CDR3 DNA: TGTGCCATCAGTGAGTGGGACAGGGGTTACGAGCAGTACTTC. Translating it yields CAISEWDRGYEQYF.

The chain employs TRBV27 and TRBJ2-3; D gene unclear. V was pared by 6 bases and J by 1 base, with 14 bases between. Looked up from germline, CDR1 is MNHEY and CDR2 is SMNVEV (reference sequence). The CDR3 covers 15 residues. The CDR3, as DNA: TGTGCCAGCAGCGACCAACCGCGTGGCACAGATACGCAGTATTTT. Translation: CASSDQPRGTDTQYF.

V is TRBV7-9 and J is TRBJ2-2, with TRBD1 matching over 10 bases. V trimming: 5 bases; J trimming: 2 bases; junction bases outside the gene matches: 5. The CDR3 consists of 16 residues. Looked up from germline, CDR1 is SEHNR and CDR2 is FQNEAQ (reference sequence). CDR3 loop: CASSPWDRGNTGELFF. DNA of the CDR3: TGTGCCAGCAGCCCCTGGGACAGGGGCAACACCGGGGAGCTGTTTTTT.

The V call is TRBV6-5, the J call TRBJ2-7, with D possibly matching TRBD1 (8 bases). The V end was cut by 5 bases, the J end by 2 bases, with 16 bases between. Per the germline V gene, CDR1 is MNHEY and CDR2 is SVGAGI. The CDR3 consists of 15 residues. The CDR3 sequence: CASSQRTGRAYEQYF. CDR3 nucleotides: TGTGCCAGCAGTCAACGGACAGGGAGGGCCTACGAGCAGTACTTC.

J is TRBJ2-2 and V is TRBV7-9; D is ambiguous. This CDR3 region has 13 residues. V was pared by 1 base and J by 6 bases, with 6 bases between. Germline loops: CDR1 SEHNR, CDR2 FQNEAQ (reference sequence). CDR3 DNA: TGTGCCAGCAGCTTAGATGGCCCCGGGGAGCTGTTTTTT. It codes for CASSLDGPGELFF.

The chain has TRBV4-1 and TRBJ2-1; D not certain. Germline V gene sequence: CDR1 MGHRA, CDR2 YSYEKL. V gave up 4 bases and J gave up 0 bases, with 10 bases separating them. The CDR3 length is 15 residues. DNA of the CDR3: TGCGCCAGCAGCCCTGGAGATAGCTCCTACAATGAGCAGTTCTTC. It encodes CASSPGDSSYNEQFF.

The CDR3 protein is CASSDRTGATEAFF. DNA for the CDR3: TGTGCCAGCAGTGACCGGACAGGGGCCACTGAAGCTTTCTTT. V and J are TRBV2 and TRBJ1-1; TRBD1 agrees at 9 bases. The germline V gene encodes CDR1 SNHLY and CDR2 FYNNEI. With 3 bases clipped from V and 4 bases from J, the junction kept 3 bases outside the gene matches. The CDR3 contains 14 residues.

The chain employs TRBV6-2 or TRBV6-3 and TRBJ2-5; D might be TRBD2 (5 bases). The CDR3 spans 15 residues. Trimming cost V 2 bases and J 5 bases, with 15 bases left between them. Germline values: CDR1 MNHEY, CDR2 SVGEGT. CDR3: CASSYPRTPGETQYF. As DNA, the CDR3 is TGTGCCAGCAGTTACCCCCGGACTCCCGGGGAGACCCAGTACTTC.

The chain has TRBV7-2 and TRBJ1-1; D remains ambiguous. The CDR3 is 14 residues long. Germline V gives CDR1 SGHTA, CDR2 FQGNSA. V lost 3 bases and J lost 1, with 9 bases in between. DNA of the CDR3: TGTGCCAGCAGCTTTAGGTGGCAGAACACTGAAGCTTTCTTT. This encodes CASSFRWQNTEAFF.

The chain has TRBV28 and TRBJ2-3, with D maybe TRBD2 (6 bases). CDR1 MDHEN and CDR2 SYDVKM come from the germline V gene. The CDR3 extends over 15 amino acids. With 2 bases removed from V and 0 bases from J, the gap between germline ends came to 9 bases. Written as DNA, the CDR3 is TGTGCCAGCAGTTTAAATAGCGGTAGCACAGATACGCAGTATTTT. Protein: CASSLNSGSTDTQYF.

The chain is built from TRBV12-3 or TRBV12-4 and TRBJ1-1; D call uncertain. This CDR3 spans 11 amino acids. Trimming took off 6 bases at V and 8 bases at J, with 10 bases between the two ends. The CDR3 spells CASSRTVEAFF. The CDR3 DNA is TGTGCCAGCAGCCGGACGGTCGAAGCTTTCTTT.

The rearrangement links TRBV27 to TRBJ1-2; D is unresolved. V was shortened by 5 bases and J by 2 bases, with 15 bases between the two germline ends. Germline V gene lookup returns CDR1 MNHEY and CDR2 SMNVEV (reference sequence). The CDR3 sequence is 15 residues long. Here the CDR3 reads CASSPLPPANYGYTF. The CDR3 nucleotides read TGTGCCAGCAGTCCCCTACCACCGGCAAACTATGGCTACACCTTC.

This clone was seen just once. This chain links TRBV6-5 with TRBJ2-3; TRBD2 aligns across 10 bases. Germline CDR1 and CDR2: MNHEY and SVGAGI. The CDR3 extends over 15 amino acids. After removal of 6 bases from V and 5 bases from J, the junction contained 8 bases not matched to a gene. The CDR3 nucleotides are TGTGCCAGCAGCTATCTAGCGGGGGTGGTAGATACGCAGTATTTT. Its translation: CASSYLAGVVDTQYF.

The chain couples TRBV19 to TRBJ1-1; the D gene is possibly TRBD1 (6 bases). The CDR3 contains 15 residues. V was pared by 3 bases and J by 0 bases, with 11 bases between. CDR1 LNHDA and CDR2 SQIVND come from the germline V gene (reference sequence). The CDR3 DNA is TGTGCCAGTAGTATCCTGACAGGCCTGAACACTGAAGCTTTCTTT. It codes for CASSILTGLNTEAFF.

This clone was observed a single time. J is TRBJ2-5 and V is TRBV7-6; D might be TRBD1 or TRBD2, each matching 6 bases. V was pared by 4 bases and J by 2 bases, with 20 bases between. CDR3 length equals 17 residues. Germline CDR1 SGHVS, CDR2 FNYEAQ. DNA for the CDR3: TGTGCCAGCAGCTCAGTAGAGAGTTGGAGGGGGCAAGAGACCCAGTACTTC. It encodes CASSSVESWRGQETQYF.

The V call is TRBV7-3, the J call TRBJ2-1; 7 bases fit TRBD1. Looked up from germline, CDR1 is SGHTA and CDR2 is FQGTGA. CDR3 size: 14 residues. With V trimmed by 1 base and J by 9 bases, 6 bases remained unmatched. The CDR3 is CASSLNRGSGEQFF. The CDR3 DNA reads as TGTGCCAGCAGCTTAAACAGGGGCTCGGGTGAGCAGTTCTTC.